Presented here are 2 T cell receptor beta chains from one specimen sequenced in a study of blood T cell repertoires in COVID-19. Sequencing used immunoSEQ multiplex PCR; TCRdb keeps in-frame clones, though not all of them. The data show under 250,000 clones, around 84% seen once. The sequenced material came from peripheral blood. The origin of the receptors is a woman aged 55-69 years who had recovered from COVID-19.

This clone was detected only a few times. The V gene is TRBV5-1, the J gene TRBJ1-1; 9 positions agree with TRBD1. Trimming took 5 bases from V and 4 from J; bases not matched to a gene: 6. CDR1 SGHRS and CDR2 YFSETQ come from the germline V gene. This CDR3 region has 14 residues. In nucleotides, the CDR3 is TGCGCCAGCAGACCCGGACAGGGGTCCACTGAAGCTTTCTTT. It encodes CASRPGQGSTEAFF.

V is TRBV27 and J is TRBJ2-2; D is perhaps TRBD2 (6 bases). Germline CDR1 reads MNHEY; CDR2 reads SMNVEV (reference sequence). This CDR3 has 15 amino acids. V was clipped by 5 bases and J by 5 bases, with 15 bases between them. CDR3 protein: CASSPEGLGTGELFF. In nucleotides, the CDR3 is TGTGCCAGCAGTCCGGAGGGCTTGGGAACCGGGGAGCTGTTTTTT.